Listed below are T cell receptor beta chains from one sample, sequenced in a study of blood T cells in healthy people across ages. TCRdb reprocessed the 5' RACE reads via MiXCR and lists one record per CDR3 protein. The sample has around 1.1 million distinct CDR3 sequences; about two fifths are singletons. Material for sequencing was blood. These receptors were obtained from a man between 18 and 29 years old in good health. CDR3s include the opening cysteine and the closing phenylalanine or tryptophan. D genes are given only for firm matches. Size tells how often a clone was seen (once, few, many) or the class of an expanded clone, and some rows leave it out.

>15|TRBV7-8|TRBD1|TRBJ2-7|few
CASSSRGQGGYEQYF
TGTGCCAGCAGCTCAAGGGGACAGGGGGGTTACGAGCAGTACTTC
>10|TRBV29-1|-|TRBJ1-4|many
CSALNEKLFF
TGCAGCGCATTAAATGAAAAACTGTTTTTT
>17|TRBV21-1|-|TRBJ2-7|-
CASSKEPRPSGSYEQYF
TGTGCCAGCAGCAAAGAGCCCCGGCCTAGCGGTTCCTACGAGCAGTACTTC
>15|TRBV5-1|-|TRBJ1-4|-
CASSVRCATNEKLFF
TGCGCCAGCAGTGTCAGGTGTGCAACTAATGAAAAACTGTTTTTT
>15|TRBV20-1|-|TRBJ1-2|few
CSVPGMGYTNYGYTF
TGCAGTGTTCCGGGGATGGGATACACTAACTATGGCTACACCTTC
>17|TRBV7-3|TRBD1|TRBJ1-5|-
CASSPLPHGTANQPQHF
TGTGCCAGCAGCCCACTACCTCATGGGACAGCTAATCAGCCACAGCATTTT
>11|TRBV29-1|TRBD1|TRBJ2-1|many
CSGGQTNEQFF
TGCAGCGGGGGACAGACTAATGAGCAGTTCTTC
>15|TRBV6-6|-|TRBJ2-5|-
CASSYRRAEQETQYF
TGTGCCAGCAGTTATAGGAGGGCGGAACAAGAGACCCAGTACTTC
>12|TRBV6-2/TRBV6-3|-|TRBJ1-2|few
CASMEAGYGYTF
TGTGCCAGCATGGAGGCAGGCTATGGCTACACCTTC
>16|TRBV6-9|-|TRBJ1-1|-
CASSYSHQWGNTEAFF
TGTGCCAGCAGTTATTCGCACCAATGGGGGAACACTGAAGCTTTCTTT
>16|TRBV20-1|-|TRBJ1-4|-
CSAERIGAALNEKLFF
TGCAGTGCTGAGAGGATAGGGGCGGCTCTTAATGAAAAACTGTTTTTT
>15|TRBV10-3|-|TRBJ2-1|few
CAISVDTSSYNEQFF
TGTGCCATCAGTGTAGACACGAGCTCCTACAATGAGCAGTTCTTC
>15|TRBV5-1|-|TRBJ2-7|-
CASSLAGGTDREQYF
TGCGCCAGCAGCTTGGCCGGAGGAACGGACCGCGAGCAGTACTTC
>15|TRBV12-3/TRBV12-4|-|TRBJ2-3|-
CASRTSGGNADAQYF
TGTGCCAGCAGGACGTCTGGGGGGAACGCAGATGCGCAGTATTTT
>17|TRBV21-1|-|TRBJ2-2|-
CASSKPRDRGDTGELFF
TGTGCCAGCAGCAAACCCCGGGACAGGGGTGACACCGGGGAGCTGTTTTTT
>14|TRBV7-8|-|TRBJ2-5|-
CASSGRDQTNEQYF
TGTGCCAGCAGCGGACGGGACCAGACCAATGAGCAGTACTTC
>17|TRBV4-3|TRBD2|TRBJ2-1|-
CASSQEPSGSSYNEQFF
TGCGCCAGCAGCCAAGAGCCTAGCGGGAGCTCCTACAATGAGCAGTTCTTC
>17|TRBV4-1|-|TRBJ2-2|-
CASTDPEGIKSTGELFF
TGCGCCAGCACGGACCCGGAGGGAATTAAAAGCACCGGGGAGCTGTTTTTT
>15|TRBV7-3|-|TRBJ2-3|-
CASSLEHSSTDTQYF
TGTGCCAGCAGCTTAGAACATTCAAGCACAGATACGCAGTATTTT
>13|TRBV2|-|TRBJ2-1|-
CASSWTVGNEQFF
TGTGCCAGCAGTTGGACTGTGGGCAATGAGCAGTTCTTC
>15|TRBV20-1|TRBD1|TRBJ1-5|once
CSALGGRTGGQPQHF
TGCAGTGCCTTAGGGGGGAGGACAGGTGGTCAGCCCCAGCATTTT
>17|TRBV7-2|-|TRBJ2-2|-
CASSLLRGPTNTGELFF
TGTGCCAGCAGCTTACTCAGGGGCCCTACAAACACCGGGGAGCTGTTTTTT
>15|TRBV6-5|-|TRBJ2-3|-
CASSYSLRSTDTQYF
TGTGCCAGCAGTTACTCGCTCAGGTCAACAGATACGCAGTATTTT
>16|TRBV11-2|TRBD2|TRBJ2-7|few
CASSLSPGGNLDEQYF
TGTGCCAGCAGCTTATCGCCGGGGGGGAATCTAGATGAGCAGTACTTC
>12|TRBV20-1|TRBD1|TRBJ1-2|-
CSVGRGVEGYTF
TGCAGTGTTGGCAGGGGGGTGGAAGGCTACACCTTC
>16|TRBV4-3|TRBD2|TRBJ2-3|many
CASSQASGGSLDTQYF
TGCGCCAGCAGCCAAGCTAGCGGGGGTTCTCTAGATACGCAGTATTTT
>17|TRBV7-8|-|TRBJ2-2|-
CASSLNYLGTYTGELFF
TGTGCCAGCAGCTTAAATTATTTGGGGACGTACACCGGGGAGCTGTTTTTT
>16|TRBV4-3|TRBD2|TRBJ2-5|-
CASSQDYSGGPNEQYF
TGCGCCAGCAGCCAAGACTATAGCGGGGGGCCCAATGAGCAGTACTTC
>19|TRBV4-2|-|TRBJ2-1|-
CTSSQDGGVNAGSYNEQFF
TGTACCAGCAGCCAAGATGGCGGGGTCAACGCGGGGTCCTACAATGAGCAGTTCTTC
>18|TRBV12-3/TRBV12-4|TRBD2|TRBJ2-3|-
CASSFPRSGGGLTDTQYF
TGTGCCAGCAGTTTTCCCCGATCCGGCGGGGGGCTCACAGATACGCAGTATTTT
>16|TRBV25-1|TRBD1|TRBJ1-2|few
CASSDPRTGGAYGYTF
TGTGCCAGCAGTGACCCTCGGACAGGGGGCGCCTATGGCTACACCTTC
>15|TRBV5-1|-|TRBJ2-5|once
CASSLAVQADNEQYF
TGCGCCAGCAGCTTGGCCGTCCAGGCAGACAATGAGCAGTACTTC
>17|TRBV4-3|-|TRBJ1-6|-
CASSQDRRTERNSPLHF
TGCGCCAGCAGCCAAGATAGGAGGACAGAGAGAAATTCACCCCTCCACTTT